This T cell receptor beta chain was identified during a study of neurological immune-mediated disorders. This clonotype came up many times. The antigen is unknown. Whole-study results and caveats: The study phylogenetically grouped the repertoires of 18 of 34 multiple sclerosis patients into one related-CDR3 cluster, a possible signature.

Stated time point: longitudinal time-point 1 (baseline). Source material was 2 million unsorted PBMCs, stored at -80 °C in RNAlater. V shed 4 bases and J shed 10 bases, with 12 bases lying between them. The CDR3 sequence is 12 residues long. Germline V gene lookup returns CDR1 SGHTA and CDR2 FQGNSA. The cDNA was produced through 5'RACE with 10-nucleotide random UMIs. TCRdb analysed the 5' RACE reads with MiXCR anew, one entry per CDR3 protein. The sample carries 40,000 or so distinct CDR3 sequences, roughly 3.1% recorded once. Sequencing was carried out using PBMCs. The source is a woman aged 60 to 75 with multiple sclerosis. The rearrangement links TRBV7-2 to TRBJ2-3, with D possibly called TRBD1 or TRBD2 (5 bases each). This chain's CDR3 is CASSWDLGAQYF. The CDR3 DNA reads TGTGCCAGCAGCTGGGACCTTGGAGCGCAGTATTTT.